This T cell receptor beta chain was sequenced during a study of T cell responses to AZD1222 COVID-19 vaccine. Notes on the study in general: Spike as a whole was targeted by vaccine-associated CD4 TCRs, dominant at 160-218 and 743-854.

The CDR3 runs to 14 residues. Germline CDR1 and CDR2: SGHRS and YFSETQ. V was cut by 4 bases and J by 3 bases, with 13 bases left in between. As to this clone: Its matching antigen is unknown.

Using immunoSEQ multiplex PCR, the repertoire was profiled, and TCRdb retains in-frame clones only, with some absent. The sample has 100,000 to 150,000 clones; 86% are singletons. This TCR was sampled from an adult in good health. Sample: peripheral blood, taken on day 0 of AZD1222 vaccination. The V and J genes are TRBV5-1 and TRBJ1-1; D not certain. The DNA of the CDR3 is TGCGCCAGCAGCCCCTTTCTGGTGGACACTGAAGCTTTCTTT. Amino acids: CASSPFLVDTEAFF.